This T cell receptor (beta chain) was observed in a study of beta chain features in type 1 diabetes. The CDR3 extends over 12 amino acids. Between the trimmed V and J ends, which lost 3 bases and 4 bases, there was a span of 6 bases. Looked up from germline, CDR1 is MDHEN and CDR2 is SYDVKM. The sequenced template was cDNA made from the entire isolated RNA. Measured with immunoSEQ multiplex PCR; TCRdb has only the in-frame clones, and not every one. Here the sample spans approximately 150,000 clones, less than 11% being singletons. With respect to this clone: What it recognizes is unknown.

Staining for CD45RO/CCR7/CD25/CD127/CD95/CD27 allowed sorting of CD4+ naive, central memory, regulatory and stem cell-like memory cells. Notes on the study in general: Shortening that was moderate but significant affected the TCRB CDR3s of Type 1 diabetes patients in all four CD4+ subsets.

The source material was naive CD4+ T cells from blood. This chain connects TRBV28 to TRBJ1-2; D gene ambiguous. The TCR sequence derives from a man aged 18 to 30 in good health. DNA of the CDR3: TGTGCCAGCAGTTTTGAGGGCTATGGCTACACCTTC. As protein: CASSFEGYGYTF.